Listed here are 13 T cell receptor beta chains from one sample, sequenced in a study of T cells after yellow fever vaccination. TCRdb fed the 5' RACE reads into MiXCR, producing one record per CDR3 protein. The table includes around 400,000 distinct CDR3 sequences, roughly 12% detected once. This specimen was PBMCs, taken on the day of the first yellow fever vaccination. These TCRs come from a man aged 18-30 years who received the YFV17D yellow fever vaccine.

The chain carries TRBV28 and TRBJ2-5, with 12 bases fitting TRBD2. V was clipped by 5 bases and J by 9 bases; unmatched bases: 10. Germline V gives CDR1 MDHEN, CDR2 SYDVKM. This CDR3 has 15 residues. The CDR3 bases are TGTGCCAGCAGTATTGGGACTAGCGGGTCTGAGGCCCAGTACTTC. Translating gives CASSIGTSGSEAQYF.

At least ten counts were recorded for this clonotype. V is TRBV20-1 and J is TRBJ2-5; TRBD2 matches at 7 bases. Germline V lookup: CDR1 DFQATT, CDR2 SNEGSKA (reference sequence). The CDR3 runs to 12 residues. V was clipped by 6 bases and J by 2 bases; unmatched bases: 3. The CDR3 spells CSAVAGQETQYF. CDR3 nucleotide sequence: TGCAGTGCGGTAGCGGGTCAAGAGACCCAGTACTTC.

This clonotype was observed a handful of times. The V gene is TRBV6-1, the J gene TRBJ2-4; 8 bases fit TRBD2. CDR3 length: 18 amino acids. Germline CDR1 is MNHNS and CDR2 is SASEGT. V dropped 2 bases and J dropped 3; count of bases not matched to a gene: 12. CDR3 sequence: CASSEPTGGPLVKNIQYF. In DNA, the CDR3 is TGTGCCAGCAGTGAACCGACGGGGGGGCCGTTAGTCAAAAACATTCAGTACTTC.

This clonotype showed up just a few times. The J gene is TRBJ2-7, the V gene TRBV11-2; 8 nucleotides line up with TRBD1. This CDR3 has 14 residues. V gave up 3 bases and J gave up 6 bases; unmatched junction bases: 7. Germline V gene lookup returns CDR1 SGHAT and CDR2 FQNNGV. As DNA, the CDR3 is TGTGCCAGCAGCTTCACCACAGGGGGTGGCGAGCAGTACTTC. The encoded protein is CASSFTTGGGEQYF.

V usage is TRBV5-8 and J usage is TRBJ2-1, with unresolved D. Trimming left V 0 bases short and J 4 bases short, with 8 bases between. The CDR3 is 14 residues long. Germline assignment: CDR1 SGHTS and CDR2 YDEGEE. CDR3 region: CASSLVRAYNEQFF. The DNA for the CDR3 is TGTGCCAGCAGCTTGGTTCGGGCATACAATGAGCAGTTCTTC.

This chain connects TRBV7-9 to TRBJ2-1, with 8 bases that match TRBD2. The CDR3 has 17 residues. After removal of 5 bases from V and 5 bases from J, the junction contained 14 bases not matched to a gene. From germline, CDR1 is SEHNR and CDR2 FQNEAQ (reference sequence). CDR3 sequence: CASSAPHVSGGDNEQFF. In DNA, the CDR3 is TGTGCCAGCAGCGCCCCGCACGTCAGCGGGGGTGACAATGAGCAGTTCTTC.

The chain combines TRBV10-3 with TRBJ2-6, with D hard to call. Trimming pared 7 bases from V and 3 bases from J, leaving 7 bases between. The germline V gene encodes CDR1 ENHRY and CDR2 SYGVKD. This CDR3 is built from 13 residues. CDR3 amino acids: CAIMKGGANVLTF. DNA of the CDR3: TGTGCCATCATGAAAGGTGGGGCCAACGTCCTGACTTTC.

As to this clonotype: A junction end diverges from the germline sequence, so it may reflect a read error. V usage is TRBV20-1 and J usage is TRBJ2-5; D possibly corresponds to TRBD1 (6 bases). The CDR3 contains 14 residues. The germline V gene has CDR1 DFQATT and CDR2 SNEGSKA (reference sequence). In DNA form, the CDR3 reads TGCAGTGCAACCCTGGGGGCGAGCCAAGAGACCCAGCACTTC. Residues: CSATLGASQETQHF.

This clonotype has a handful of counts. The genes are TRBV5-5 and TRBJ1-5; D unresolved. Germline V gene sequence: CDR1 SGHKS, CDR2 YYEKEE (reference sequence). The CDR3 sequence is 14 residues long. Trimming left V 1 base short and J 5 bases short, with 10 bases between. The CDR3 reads CASSLRLRYQPQHF. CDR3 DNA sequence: TGTGCCAGCAGCTTGAGACTGAGATATCAGCCCCAGCATTTT. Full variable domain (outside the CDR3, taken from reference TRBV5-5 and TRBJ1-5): DAGVTQSPTHLIKTRGQQVTLRCSPISGHKSVSWYQQVLGQGPQFIFQYYEKEERGRGNFPDRFSARQFPNYSSELNVNALLLGDSALYLCASSLRLRYQPQHFGDGTRLSIL.

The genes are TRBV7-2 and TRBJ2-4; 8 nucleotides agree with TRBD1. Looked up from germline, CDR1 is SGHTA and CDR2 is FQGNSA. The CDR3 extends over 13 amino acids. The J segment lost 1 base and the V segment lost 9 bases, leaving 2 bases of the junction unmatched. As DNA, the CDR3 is TGTGCCAGTAGACAGGGGGCCAAAAACATTCAGTACTTC. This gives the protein CASRQGAKNIQYF.

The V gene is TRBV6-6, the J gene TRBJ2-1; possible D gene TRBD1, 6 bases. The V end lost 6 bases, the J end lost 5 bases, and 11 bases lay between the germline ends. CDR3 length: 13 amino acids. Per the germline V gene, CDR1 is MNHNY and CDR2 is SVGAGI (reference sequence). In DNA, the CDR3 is TGTGCCAGCAGAGTGGACAGTGACAATGAGCAGTTCTTC. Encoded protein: CASRVDSDNEQFF.

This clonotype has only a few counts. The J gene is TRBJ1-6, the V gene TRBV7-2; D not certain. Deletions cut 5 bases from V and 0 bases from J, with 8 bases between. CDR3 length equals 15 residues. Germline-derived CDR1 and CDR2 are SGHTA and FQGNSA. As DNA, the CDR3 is TGTGCCAGCAGCCGCGGGAGCTCCTATAATTCACCCCTCCACTTT. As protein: CASSRGSSYNSPLHF.

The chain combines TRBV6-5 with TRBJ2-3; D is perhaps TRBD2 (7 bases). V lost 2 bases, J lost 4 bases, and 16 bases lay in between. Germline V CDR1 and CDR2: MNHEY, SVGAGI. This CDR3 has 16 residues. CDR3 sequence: CASSYGGGLGPDTQYF. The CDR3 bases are TGTGCCAGCAGTTACGGGGGGGGCCTGGGGCCAGATACGCAGTATTTT.